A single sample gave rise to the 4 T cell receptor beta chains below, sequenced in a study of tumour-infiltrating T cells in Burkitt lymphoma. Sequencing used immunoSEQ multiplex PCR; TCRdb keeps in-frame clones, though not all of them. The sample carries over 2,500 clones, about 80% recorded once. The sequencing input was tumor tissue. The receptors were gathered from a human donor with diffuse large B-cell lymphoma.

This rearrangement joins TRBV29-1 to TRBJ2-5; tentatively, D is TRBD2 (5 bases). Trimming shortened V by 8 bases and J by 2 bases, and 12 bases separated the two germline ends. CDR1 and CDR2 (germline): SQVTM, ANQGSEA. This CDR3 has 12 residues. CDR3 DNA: TGCAGCTCCAGGACTCTTCAAGAGACCCAGTACTTC. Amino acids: CSSRTLQETQYF.

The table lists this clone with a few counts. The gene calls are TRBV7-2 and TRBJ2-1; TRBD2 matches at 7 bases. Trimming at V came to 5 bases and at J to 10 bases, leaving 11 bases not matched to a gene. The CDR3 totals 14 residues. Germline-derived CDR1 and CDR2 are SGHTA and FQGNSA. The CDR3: CASSPPGRGSEQFF. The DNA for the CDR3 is TGTGCCAGCAGCCCTCCTGGGCGGGGGAGCGAGCAGTTCTTC.

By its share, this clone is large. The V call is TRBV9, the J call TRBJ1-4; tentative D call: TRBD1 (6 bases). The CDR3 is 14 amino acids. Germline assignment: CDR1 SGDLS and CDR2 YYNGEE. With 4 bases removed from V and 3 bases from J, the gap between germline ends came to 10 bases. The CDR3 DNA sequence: TGTGCCAGCAGCCCGCAGGGGCCTAATGAAAAACTGTTTTTT. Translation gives CASSPQGPNEKLFF.

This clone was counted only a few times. DNA for the CDR3: TGCGCCAGCAGCCAAAGGGCGGGCCAAGAGACCCAGTACTTC. Amino acids: CASSQRAGQETQYF. V and J are TRBV4-1 and TRBJ2-5; D is possibly TRBD2 (5 bases). V lost 2 bases to trimming and J lost 1 base, with 8 bases between them. The V gene's germline CDR1 is MGHRA and CDR2 YSYEKL. The CDR3 covers 14 residues.